This T cell receptor beta chain was recorded in a study of technical replicates of blood from a few donors. The data were produced by immunoSEQ multiplex PCR, yet TCRdb's version contains in-frame clones alone and is incomplete. The sample has under 20,000 clones; under 90% are singletons. The origin of this receptor is a human donor in good health. Sequenced material: PBMCs.

This chain's CDR3 is CASSFQALTSREKLFF. CDR3 nucleotide sequence: TGTGCCAGCAGTTTCCAGGCCCTAACCTCGCGTGAAAAACTGTTTTTT. The rearrangement uses TRBV27 and TRBJ1-4, with D unclear. The CDR3 loop spans 16 amino acids. V was clipped by 3 bases and J by 7 bases, with 18 bases between them. Germline V lookup: CDR1 MNHEY, CDR2 SMNVEV (reference sequence).